This T cell receptor beta chain was recovered during a study of CD8+CD57+ T cells in acquired aplastic anemia. All sequencing subjects had displayed CD8+CD57+ cell expansion on flow cytometry. This CDR3 has 14 residues. The germline V gene encodes CDR1 SEHNR and CDR2 FQNEAQ (reference sequence). Regarding this clonotype: The junction differs from germline at one of its ends, possibly a read error.

For CDR3 and TCR beta VDJ profiling, genomic DNA was the template used. Using its own MiXCR run on the reads, TCRdb lists one record per CDR3 protein. The repertoire includes fewer than 300,000 distinct CDR3 sequences, roughly 80% of them detected once, and 35% to 50% sits in the top ten. The chain uses TRBV7-9 and TRBJ2-3; D might be TRBD1 (6 bases). Sequenced: sorted CD4+, CD8+, or CD8+CD57+ T cells (not recorded which) from PBMCs. This sequence was found in a human donor with aplastic anemia. The CDR3 protein is CASSLARDGHAQGF. The DNA for the CDR3 is TGTGCCAGCAGCTTGGCGAGGGACGGGCACGCACAGGGTTTT.